These T cell receptor beta chains were read from a single sample in a study of T cell repertoires in cytomegalovirus infection. No antigens are known for them. TCRdb itself ran the reads through MiXCR, one entry per CDR3 protein. The sample shows 84,000 or so distinct CDR3 sequences, roughly 44% of them seen only once. The source material was CD8+ T cells from cultured PBMCs, sampled from culture after CMV antigen stimulation. All receptors derive from a human donor in good health (CMV status not recorded). Some clones in this sample may be carry-over from other donors' samples. CDR3s include the opening cysteine and the closing phenylalanine or tryptophan. A D gene is named only where the DNA matches it firmly. The size of a clone is reported for some rows only, either as once, few or many, or as a class for expanded clones.

abundance	v_gene	j_gene	d_gene	CDR3aa	CDR3nt
-	TRBV27	TRBJ1-1	TRBD1	CASSPDRGRWNTEAFF	TGTGCCAGCAGCCCAGACAGGGGGCGGTGGAACACTGAAGCTTTCTTT
-	TRBV28	TRBJ1-2	-	CASSSGSYNGYTF	TGTGCCAGCAGTTCGGGGTCCTATAATGGCTACACCTTC
few	TRBV15	TRBJ1-5	-	CATSRERRQSNQPQHF	TGTGCCACCAGCAGAGAGAGGAGACAGAGCAATCAGCCCCAGCATTTT
-	TRBV5-1	TRBJ2-3	TRBD2	CASSSGTSGRDTQYF	TGCGCCAGCAGCTCGGGGACTAGCGGGAGAGATACGCAGTATTTT
-	TRBV7-8	TRBJ2-3	TRBD2	CASSLVSSGGTDTQYF	TGTGCCAGCAGCTTAGTGTCTAGCGGGGGGACAGATACGCAGTATTTT
once	TRBV6-2/TRBV6-3	TRBJ1-5	-	CASTLDGSNQPQHF	TGTGCCAGCACCCTGGACGGAAGCAATCAGCCCCAGCATTTT
-	TRBV27	TRBJ2-1	TRBD1	CASSFKHRTGRYNEQFF	TGTGCCAGCAGTTTTAAACATAGGACAGGGAGGTACAATGAGCAGTTCTTC
few	TRBV7-9	TRBJ2-3	-	CASSFSSGQYITYYTDTQYF	TGTGCCAGCAGCTTTAGCTCCGGGCAGTACATCACTTATTACACAGATACGCAGTATTTT
few	TRBV11-2	TRBJ2-7	TRBD2	CASTRGGSSYEQYF	TGTGCCAGCACCCGAGGCGGGAGCTCCTACGAGCAGTACTTC
few	TRBV7-6	TRBJ2-5	-	CASSRRTGPGDQYF	TGTGCCAGCAGTCGTCGGACTGGCCCCGGGGACCAGTACTTC
-	TRBV12-3/TRBV12-4	TRBJ2-2	-	CASSLEGYGELFF	TGTGCCAGCAGTTTGGAGGGATACGGGGAGCTGTTTTTT
-	TRBV12-3/TRBV12-4	TRBJ1-2	-	CASSSTGSGYTF	TGTGCCAGCAGTTCGACGGGGTCCGGCTACACCTTC
-	TRBV7-6	TRBJ2-1	-	CAVYSGLEQFF	TGTGCCGTATACAGCGGGCTTGAGCAGTTCTTC
-	TRBV6-6	TRBJ1-1	-	CASSVGTTEAFF	TGTGCCAGCAGCGTCGGGACAACTGAAGCTTTCTTT
many	TRBV6-4	TRBJ1-6	-	CASSEGGNYNSPLHF	TGTGCCAGCAGTGAGGGGGGCAATTATAATTCACCCCTCCACTTT
-	TRBV2	TRBJ2-5	TRBD1	CASSEKGAGQKETQYF	TGTGCCAGCAGTGAAAAGGGGGCAGGTCAAAAAGAGACCCAGTACTTC
many	TRBV28	TRBJ2-7	-	CASSPTQPDYEQYF	TGTGCCAGCAGCCCCACCCAACCAGACTACGAGCAGTACTTC
-	TRBV19	TRBJ1-1	TRBD1	CASSLQDRAGTEAFF	TGTGCCAGTAGTCTGCAGGACAGGGCGGGCACTGAAGCTTTCTTT
-	TRBV19	TRBJ2-2	TRBD1	CASYDRGQNTGELFF	TGTGCCAGCTATGACAGGGGGCAGAACACCGGGGAGCTGTTTTTT
few	TRBV6-1	TRBJ2-7	TRBD1	CASRPGTGGVEQYF	TGTGCCAGCAGACCCGGGACAGGGGGCGTTGAGCAGTACTTC
few	TRBV12-3/TRBV12-4	TRBJ1-4	-	CASSPTITDSKGKLFF	TGTGCCAGCAGCCCAACAATCACGGACAGTAAGGGGAAACTGTTTTTT
few	TRBV7-3	TRBJ2-3	TRBD2	CASSLTLAGTDTQYF	TGTGCCAGCAGCTTAACGCTAGCGGGGACAGATACGCAGTATTTT
few	TRBV27	TRBJ2-7	-	CASSLSGGGSYEQYF	TGTGCCAGCAGTTTATCGGGGGGCGGAAGTTACGAGCAGTACTTC
many	TRBV7-9	TRBJ2-4	TRBD1	CASSLARGTGTQNIQYF	TGTGCCAGCAGCTTAGCGCGCGGGACAGGGACACAAAACATTCAGTACTTC
-	TRBV6-1	TRBJ2-3	-	CASSPGLLVNTQYF	TGTGCCAGCAGCCCGGGTCTTCTAGTGAATACGCAGTATTTT
-	TRBV6-1	TRBJ1-2	TRBD1	CASSLTTGVLNGYTF	TGTGCCAGCAGTCTTACGACAGGGGTCCTGAATGGCTACACCTTC
-	TRBV5-4	TRBJ1-1	-	CASSLARGQQAFF	TGTGCCAGCAGCTTGGCGCGAGGTCAGCAAGCTTTCTTT
-	TRBV7-6	TRBJ2-7	TRBD2	CASSPRTSRYEQYF	TGTGCCAGCAGCCCGCGGACTAGCAGATACGAGCAGTACTTC
-	TRBV7-9	TRBJ2-3	-	CASSSSAQRQYF	TGTGCCAGCAGCTCTAGCGCTCAGAGGCAGTATTTT
-	TRBV7-9	TRBJ2-1	TRBD2	CASSLYGGAYNEQFF	TGTGCCAGCAGCTTATACGGGGGGGCCTACAATGAGCAGTTCTTC
-	TRBV24-1	TRBJ2-1	-	CATSDLGSYNEQFF	TGTGCCACCAGTGATTTAGGCAGTTACAATGAGCAGTTCTTC
-	TRBV4-1	TRBJ2-6	TRBD2	CASSQQATSGTRFHSGANVLTF	TGCGCCAGCAGCCAGCAAGCTACCTCAGGGACTAGATTTCACTCTGGGGCCAACGTCCTGACTTTC
few	TRBV6-1	TRBJ2-1	-	CASSEGAGLNEQFF	TGTGCCAGCAGTGAGGGGGCGGGCCTCAATGAGCAGTTCTTC
-	TRBV7-3	TRBJ2-1	TRBD1	CASSLAGQGKNEQFF	TGTGCCAGCAGCTTAGCAGGACAGGGGAAAAACGAGCAGTTCTTC
-	TRBV7-9	TRBJ2-1	-	CASSFTGSSYNEQFF	TGTGCCAGCAGCTTTACAGGGAGCTCCTACAATGAGCAGTTCTTC
-	TRBV4-1	TRBJ2-7	TRBD1	CASSQDSRQGYEQYF	TGCGCCAGCAGCCAAGATTCGAGACAGGGCTACGAGCAGTACTTC
-	TRBV7-4	TRBJ1-1	TRBD1	CASSRPDRERNEAFF	TGTGCCAGCAGCCGACCGGACAGGGAGAGGAATGAAGCTTTCTTT
-	TRBV27	TRBJ2-1	-	CASVELGADEQFF	TGTGCCAGCGTCGAGTTAGGGGCCGATGAGCAGTTCTTC
-	TRBV7-3	TRBJ2-1	TRBD2	CASSPKSPTSGGTYNEQFF	TGTGCCAGCAGCCCTAAGAGCCCGACTAGCGGGGGGACCTACAATGAGCAGTTCTTC
-	TRBV7-2	TRBJ1-1	-	CASSPDPGASTEAFF	TGTGCCAGCAGCCCGGACCCGGGGGCGAGCACTGAAGCTTTCTTT
-	TRBV7-9	TRBJ2-2	-	CASSRTGSMNTGELFF	TGTGCCAGCAGCCGAACAGGCTCCATGAACACCGGGGAGCTGTTTTTT
-	TRBV7-8	TRBJ2-7	-	CASSLDEGAGEQYF	TGTGCCAGCAGCTTAGACGAAGGGGCGGGCGAGCAGTACTTC
few	TRBV7-6	TRBJ2-1	TRBD1	CASSRQGRNEQFF	TGTGCTAGCAGCCGACAGGGAAGGAATGAGCAGTTCTTC
-	TRBV7-2	TRBJ2-7	TRBD2	CASSLGTSGTEQYF	TGTGCCAGCAGCTTGGGGACTAGCGGGACCGAGCAGTACTTC
few	TRBV7-8	TRBJ2-7	-	CASSSRRSGPSYEQYF	TGTGCCAGCAGCTCTCGGCGGTCAGGGCCCTCCTACGAGCAGTACTTC
-	TRBV6-8	TRBJ2-1	TRBD2	CASSQGTSFLDEQFF	TGTGCCAGCAGCCAAGGGACTAGCTTTCTCGATGAGCAGTTCTTC
-	TRBV5-6	TRBJ2-7	-	CASSLDGSPYEQYF	TGTGCCAGCAGCTTGGATGGCTCGCCCTACGAGCAGTACTTC
few	TRBV7-2	TRBJ2-3	-	CASSLETSSTDTQYF	TGTGCCAGCAGCTTAGAAACTAGCAGCACAGATACGCAGTATTTT
-	TRBV7-9	TRBJ1-3	TRBD1	CASSAKGQGVSGNTIYF	TGTGCCAGCAGCGCAAAGGGACAGGGGGTTTCTGGAAACACCATATATTTT
-	TRBV20-1	TRBJ2-3	-	CSARSLRQASTDTQYF	TGCAGTGCTAGGAGTCTAAGGCAGGCGAGCACAGATACGCAGTATTTT
few	TRBV6-1	TRBJ1-1	-	CASEEGTEAFF	TGTGCCAGCGAAGAAGGTACTGAAGCTTTCTTT
-	TRBV27	TRBJ2-5	-	CASSLGASETQYF	TGTGCCAGCAGTTTAGGAGCATCGGAGACCCAGTACTTC
-	TRBV7-3	TRBJ2-2	-	CASSSQGGSGELFF	TGTGCCAGCAGTTCTCAAGGGGGGTCCGGGGAGCTGTTTTTT
-	TRBV11-3	TRBJ2-2	-	CASSLGRENTGELFF	TGTGCCAGCAGCTTAGGGCGGGAGAACACCGGGGAGCTGTTTTTT
-	TRBV25-1	TRBJ2-7	-	CASRGSASYEQYF	TGTGCCAGTCGGGGATCGGCCTCCTACGAGCAGTACTTC